This TCR beta chain was obtained from a study of beta chain features in type 1 diabetes. Reverse transcription of all isolated RNA meant that expressed TCRB transcripts were sequenced. Some clones are missing from TCRdb's copy, which holds only in-frame ones; the method was immunoSEQ multiplex PCR. The sample holds almost 250,000 clones, about 14% seen once. This clone appeared a few times. This CDR3 comprises 15 residues. CDR1 is SGHTA, CDR2 FQGNSA, per germline. The J segment lost 6 bases and the V segment lost 2 bases, leaving 3 bases of the junction unmatched. Sequenced: naive CD4+ T cells from blood. The V and J genes are TRBV7-2 and TRBJ2-3; 12 bases align to TRBD2. The receptor was isolated from a middle-aged woman in good health. The CDR3 protein is CASSLLAGGLDTQYF. The CDR3 coding sequence is TGTGCCAGCAGCTTACTAGCGGGGGGGCTGGATACGCAGTATTTT. The variable domain in full, with the rest retrieved from reference TRBV7-2 and TRBJ2-3, is GAGVSQSPSNKVTEKGKDVELRCDPISGHTALYWYRQSLGQGLEFLIYFQGNSAPDKSGLPSDRFSAERTGGSVSTLTIQRTQQEDSAVYLCASSLLAGGLDTQYFGPGTRLTVL.